A selection of T cell receptor beta chains follows, all from one sample in a study of radiotherapy plus CTLA-4 blockade in lung cancer. Data came from immunoSEQ multiplex PCR; TCRdb stores just in-frame clones and leaves some out. This table holds some 41,000 clones, approximately 67% found once. Sample: peripheral blood, taken from a patient treated with radiotherapy plus ipilimumab. The receptors were sampled from a human donor with non-small cell lung cancer who had a partial response to radiotherapy plus ipilimumab. The CDR3 runs from the conserved cysteine through the conserved F or W. A D gene is named only where the DNA matches it firmly. Clone sizes are given selectively: once, few, many, or a class where the clone is expanded.

>TRBV27|-|TRBD2|TRBJ2-1
TGTGCCAGCAGTCTCCTAAGCGGGAGGGCCAGTAATGAGCAGTTCTTC
CASSLLSGRASNEQFF
>TRBV25-1|-|-|TRBJ2-7
TGTGCCAGCAGGCCAACACAGGGTCCACCCAACGAGCAGTACTTC
CASRPTQGPPNEQYF
>TRBV19|-|TRBD1|TRBJ1-4
TGTGCCAGTACGGACAGGTTTAATGAAAAACTGTTTTTT
CASTDRFNEKLFF
>TRBV19|-|-|TRBJ2-2
TGTGCCTCTCTCCGGGGGGCTGATACCGGGGAGCTGTTTTTT
CASLRGADTGELFF
>TRBV18|-|TRBD2|TRBJ2-5
TGTGCCAGCTCAGACAGCGGGAGGGCCCGTGAGACCCAGTACTTC
CASSDSGRARETQYF
>TRBV7-2|few|-|TRBJ1-2
TGTGCCAGCAGCTTAGGGCCAGGGAATGGCTACACCTTC
CASSLGPGNGYTF
>TRBV7-3|once|TRBD2|TRBJ2-2
TGTGCCAGCAGCTCAACCATACTAGCGGGAGGTTCCCCCGGGGAGCTGTTTTTT
CASSSTILAGGSPGELFF
>TRBV18|many|TRBD1|TRBJ1-6
TGTGCCAGCTCACCAGAGGGACAGGGATCACCCCTCCACTTT
CASSPEGQGSPLHF
>TRBV27|-|-|TRBJ1-1
TGTGCCAGCAGTCAAACGCAGGGGCAGAACACTGAAGCTTTCTTT
CASSQTQGQNTEAFF
>TRBV6-5|-|-|TRBJ1-1
TGTGCCAGCAGTTACAACAGGGACATTTCGACTGAAGCTTTCTTT
CASSYNRDISTEAFF
>TRBV4-1|-|TRBD1|TRBJ1-1
TGCGCCAGCAGCCTCGACAGGGACACTGAAGCTTTCTTT
CASSLDRDTEAFF
>TRBV5-6|few|TRBD1|TRBJ1-1
TGTGCCAGCAGCTACGAACTCCTGGACAGGGAAGCTTTCTTT
CASSYELLDREAFF
>TRBV4-1|once|-|TRBJ1-3
TGCGCCAGCAGCCAAGCGAGAGGTGTGCCCTTCCCTGGAAACACCATATATTTT
CASSQARGVPFPGNTIYF
>TRBV27|-|-|TRBJ2-7
TGTGCCAGCAGTGACGGGGGGACCTACAGGGCCCCCTACGAGCAGTACTTC
CASSDGGTYRAPYEQYF
>TRBV2|-|TRBD1|TRBJ1-4
TGTGCCAGCAGTTCACAGGGGCCAGGTGAAAAACTGTTTTTT
CASSSQGPGEKLFF
>TRBV6-1|-|-|TRBJ1-3
TGTGCCAGCAGTGCCGGGACCGGGGGACCGAGTGGCTCTGGAAACACCATATATTTT
CASSAGTGGPSGSGNTIYF
>TRBV25-1|-|-|TRBJ2-5
TGTGCCAGCAGTGAACACAAGGCAGGGCATCAAGAGACCCAGTACTTC
CASSEHKAGHQETQYF
>TRBV5-6|-|-|TRBJ1-2
TGTGCCAGCAGCCTAGGCGTTGAAGGCTACACCTTC
CASSLGVEGYTF
>TRBV27|few|-|TRBJ1-1
TGTGCCAGCGGCTGGGGGGTCACTGAAGCTTTCTTT
CASGWGVTEAFF
>TRBV18|-|TRBD1|TRBJ2-7
TGTGCCAGCTCACCACCGGGACAGGGGCTCTACGAGCAGTACTTC
CASSPPGQGLYEQYF
>TRBV7-3|few|TRBD2|TRBJ2-3
TGTGCCAGCAGCTTACTCGGGGGGGCGGGAGGGCCAGATACGCAGTATTTT
CASSLLGGAGGPDTQYF
>TRBV5-1|-|-|TRBJ2-7
TGCGCCAGCACCCCTCAGGGTCAGGGGTCCTACGAGCAGTACTTC
CASTPQGQGSYEQYF
>TRBV5-6|-|-|TRBJ2-7
TGTGCCAGCAGCTCCGTCGCGGGGGCAAGATACTTC
CASSSVAGARYF
>TRBV30|-|TRBD2|TRBJ2-3
TGTGCCTGGAGTTTCGGGGGGGGCACAGATACGCAGTATTTT
CAWSFGGGTDTQYF
>TRBV30|-|TRBD1|TRBJ2-5
TGTGCCTGGAGGCTCGGACAGGGGGCGTCTGAGACCCAGTACTTC
CAWRLGQGASETQYF
>TRBV5-4|-|TRBD1|TRBJ1-4
TGTGCCAGCAGCTTGCAGAGGAACAGGGGGGCTAATGAAAAACTGTTTTTT
CASSLQRNRGANEKLFF
>TRBV5-4|once|TRBD2|TRBJ2-1
TGTGCCAGCAGCTTCCCAAGCGGGGGGCAAAACAATGAGCAGTTCTTC
CASSFPSGGQNNEQFF
>TRBV6-1|-|-|TRBJ1-1
TGTGCCAGCAAAAGGGGCGGTCCCATGAACACTGAAGCTTTCTTT
CASKRGGPMNTEAFF
>TRBV6-6|-|TRBD1|TRBJ1-1
TGTGCCAGCACCGTTCGGGACAGAATTGAAGCTTTCTTT
CASTVRDRIEAFF
>TRBV5-6|-|-|TRBJ2-7
TGTGCCAGCAGCTTGGCCCCAGGACAGCCCCGGCAGTACTTC
CASSLAPGQPRQYF
>TRBV7-2|-|TRBD1|TRBJ2-1
TGTGCCAGCAGCTTAGACAGGGGGGACAATGAGCAGTTCTTC
CASSLDRGDNEQFF
>TRBV2|-|TRBD1|TRBJ2-2
TGTGCCAGCAGTGCAGGACAGGGGGGGGAGCTGTTTTTT
CASSAGQGGELFF
>TRBV6-5|-|-|TRBJ2-2
TGTGCCAGCAGTGACGGAGGATACACCGGGGAGCTGTTTTTT
CASSDGGYTGELFF
>TRBV2|-|-|TRBJ2-7
TGTGCCAGCAGGTTCGGGATGGGGAACGAGCAGTACTTC
CASRFGMGNEQYF
>TRBV7-9|-|-|TRBJ2-1
TGTGCCAGCAGCTCCTTGACAGGTATCTCCTACAATGGGCAGTTCTTC
CASSSLTGISYNGQFF
>TRBV19|few|-|TRBJ1-5
TGTGCCAGTACCGAGAACAGGGCCTATAGCAATCAGCCCCAGCATTTT
CASTENRAYSNQPQHF
>TRBV5-6|-|TRBD1|TRBJ1-2
TGTGCCAGCAGCTGGGGACAGCCCGCCCTTACTGGAGGCTACACCTTC
CASSWGQPALTGGYTF
>TRBV6-5|-|TRBD1|TRBJ2-2
TGTGCCAGCCGACGGGACAGGGCCACCGGGGAGCTGTTTTTT
CASRRDRATGELFF
>TRBV5-1|-|TRBD2|TRBJ2-1
TGCGCCAGCAGCTTGCAGGCCCGCGGGAGGACCAATGAGCAGTTCTTC
CASSLQARGRTNEQFF
>TRBV5-4|-|-|TRBJ2-1
TGTGCCAGCAGCTTGGGGGCCGATTTGAATGAGCAGTTCTTC
CASSLGADLNEQFF
>TRBV11-2|-|-|TRBJ2-6
TGTGCCAGCAGCTTAGATAGCGCACGAGACGTCCTGACTTTC
CASSLDSARDVLTF
>TRBV6-4|few|TRBD1|TRBJ1-1
TGTGCCAGCAGTGAGGGACAGGAGAACACTGAAGCTTTCTTT
CASSEGQENTEAFF
>TRBV7-2|-|-|TRBJ2-3
TGTGCCAGCAGCCCGCTAGACCGGGGAGTGACAGATACGCAGTATTTT
CASSPLDRGVTDTQYF
>TRBV2|-|-|TRBJ2-7
TGTGCCAGCAGTGGGTCCTACGAGCAGTACTTC
CASSGSYEQYF